Listed here are 15 T cell receptor beta chains from one sample, sequenced in a study of blood T cell repertoires in COVID-19. Clones were read by immunoSEQ multiplex PCR, and TCRdb kept only the in-frame ones, dropping some. Found here are over 350,000 clones, about 88% of them singletons; the top ten hold 0.9% to 1.5%. Source material: PBMCs or T cells enriched from blood (not recorded which). Source of these receptors: a woman under 30 who had recovered from COVID-19.

The rearrangement links TRBV3-1 (or the pseudogene TRBV3-2) to TRBJ2-7; possibly TRBD1 for D (6 bases). This CDR3 has 17 residues. Germline V gene data show CDR1 as LGHDT and CDR2 as YNNKEL (reference sequence). V lost 0 bases to trimming and J lost 4 bases, with 19 bases between them. The chain's CDR3 is CASSQDIIGGEGYEQYF. As DNA, the CDR3 is TGTGCCAGCAGCCAAGATATCATTGGGGGCGAGGGTTACGAGCAGTACTTC.

V and J are TRBV7-2 and TRBJ2-7, with 8 bases fitting TRBD1. Germline values: CDR1 SGHTA, CDR2 FQGNSA. V shed 3 bases, J shed 2 bases, and the junction held 6 bases outside the gene matches. The CDR3 spans 15 residues. CDR3 DNA sequence: TGTGCCAGCAGCTTTGACCGGGACAGGACCTACGAGCAGTACTTC. Translated: CASSFDRDRTYEQYF.

The chain employs TRBV28 and TRBJ2-1, with D perhaps matching TRBD2 (5 bases). CDR3 length: 13 residues. The V end lost 7 bases, the J end lost 11 bases, and 18 bases lay between the germline ends. CDR1 is MDHEN and CDR2 is SYDVKM in the germline V gene. The CDR3 sequence: CASISGEILQQFF. In nucleotides, the CDR3 is TGTGCCAGCATATCCGGGGAAATCCTTCAGCAGTTCTTC.

In DNA form, the CDR3 reads TGTGCCAGCAGCTTAGTTCAGGGGGGTAACGAGCAGTACTTC. It encodes CASSLVQGGNEQYF. V gene TRBV11-2 combines with J gene TRBJ2-7; the D gene is possibly TRBD1 (7 bases). The CDR3 sequence is 14 residues long. The germline CDR1 and CDR2 sequences are SGHAT and FQNNGV. Deletions cut 1 base from V and 5 bases from J, with 12 bases between. Variable domain in full (rest from reference TRBV11-2 and TRBJ2-7): EAGVAQSPRYKIIEKRQSVAFWCNPISGHATLYWYQQILGQGPKLLIQFQNNGVVDDSQLPKDRFSAERLKGVDSTLKIQPAKLEDSAVYLCASSLVQGGNEQYFGPGTRLTVT.

The chain links TRBV6-5 to TRBJ2-3, with 10 positions matching TRBD2. The V segment lost 2 bases and the J segment 8 bases; nucleotides outside the gene matches: 7. This CDR3 contains 15 residues. Germline CDR1 and CDR2: MNHEY and SVGAGI. In nucleotides, the CDR3 is TGTGCCAGCAGTTACGCTAGCGGGGGAACCTCTACGCAGTATTTT. Its translation is CASSYASGGTSTQYF.

V usage is TRBV27 and J usage is TRBJ1-5, with 10 nucleotides matching TRBD1. Germline V CDR1 and CDR2: MNHEY, SMNVEV (reference sequence). The CDR3 extends over 13 amino acids. V lost 4 bases, J lost 9 bases, and 3 bases stayed unmatched. Here the CDR3 DNA reads TGTGCCAGCAGTTGGACAGGGGGTGGGCCCCAGCATTTT. This sequence encodes CASSWTGGGPQHF.

The chain joins TRBV28 to TRBJ1-1; D remains ambiguous. The CDR3 extends over 15 amino acids. In germline, CDR1 is MDHEN, CDR2 SYDVKM. The V and J ends lost 5 bases and 0 bases respectively, with 13 bases between them. Written as DNA, the CDR3 is TGTGCCAGCAGTCCCCCTCGGGTCTTGAACACTGAAGCTTTCTTT. Encoded protein: CASSPPRVLNTEAFF.

This clone was recorded a few times. Other nucleotide sequences from this sample produce the same CDR3. J is TRBJ1-5 and V is TRBV27; D is unclear. Trimming removed 3 bases from V and 3 bases from J, with 6 bases in between. Germline CDR1 and CDR2: MNHEY and SMNVEV (reference sequence). This CDR3 has 13 amino acids. CDR3: CASSFSSNQPQHF. The CDR3 region has the DNA TGTGCCAGCAGTTTTAGCTCCAATCAGCCCCAGCATTTT.

The rearrangement joins TRBV19 to TRBJ2-3, with a weak D call TRBD2 (6 bases). V lost 4 bases and J lost 2, with 13 bases in between. CDR1 LNHDA and CDR2 SQIVND come from the germline V gene (reference sequence). This CDR3 is built from 15 residues. The CDR3 loop reads CASSRGVAYTDTQYF. CDR3 coding DNA: TGTGCCAGTAGTAGGGGGGTAGCTTACACAGATACGCAGTATTTT.

V is TRBV19 and J is TRBJ1-6, with D possibly matching TRBD1 (5 bases). Trimming pared 3 bases from V and 5 bases from J, leaving 11 bases between. Germline CDR1 reads LNHDA; CDR2 reads SQIVND (reference sequence). The CDR3 spans 15 residues. CDR3 bases: TGTGCCAGTAGTATTTTCCAGGGTGATAATTCACCCCTCCACTTT. Translated, it gives CASSIFQGDNSPLHF.

This clone appeared a single time. The chain joins TRBV10-3 to TRBJ1-6, with D possibly matching TRBD1 (6 bases). Germline V CDR1 and CDR2: ENHRY, SYGVKD. Trimming shortened V by 4 bases and J by 0 bases, and 13 bases separated the two germline ends. The CDR3 loop spans 17 amino acids. The CDR3 sequence is CAISAGGPSSYNSPLHF. DNA of the CDR3: TGTGCCATCAGTGCGGGGGGCCCGAGCTCCTATAATTCACCCCTCCACTTT.

The rearrangement uses TRBV6-2 or TRBV6-3 and TRBJ2-5; 8 bases are a match to TRBD2. Germline assignment: CDR1 MNHEY and CDR2 SVGEGT. CDR3 length: 17 amino acids. Trimming cost V 1 base and J 4 bases; bases outside gene matches: 11. CDR3 nucleotide sequence: TGTGCCAGCAGTTACTATAGCGGGGTTCGTAAAGGAGAGACCCAGTACTTC. Translated, it gives CASSYYSGVRKGETQYF.

The chain links TRBV30 to TRBJ2-1, with D tentatively TRBD1 (6 bases). Trimming took 0 bases from V and 6 from J, leaving 9 bases between them. CDR1 is GTSNPN, CDR2 SVGIG, per germline (reference sequence). CDR3 length: 13 amino acids. The CDR3 protein is CAWSVTGTNEQFF. The CDR3, as DNA: TGTGCCTGGAGTGTAACAGGGACCAATGAGCAGTTCTTC.

The chain combines TRBV5-6 with TRBJ2-7; TRBD1 agrees at 7 bases. The CDR3 runs 14 residues. The germline CDR1 and CDR2 sequences are SGHDT and YYEEEE. With V trimmed by 4 bases and J by 2 bases, 6 bases remained unmatched. The CDR3 coding sequence is TGTGCCAGCAGCGGGGGACAGCCCCCCTACGAGCAGTACTTC. Protein sequence: CASSGGQPPYEQYF. The variable domain in full, with the rest retrieved from reference TRBV5-6 and TRBJ2-7, is DAGVTQSPTHLIKTRGQQVTLRCSPKSGHDTVSWYQQALGQGPQFIFQYYEEEERQRGNFPDRFSGHQFPNYSSELNVNALLLGDSALYLCASSGGQPPYEQYFGPGTRLTVT.

The chain carries TRBV5-1 and TRBJ1-6; D gene ambiguous. CDR3 length: 18 residues. Germline V CDR1 and CDR2: SGHRS, YFSETQ. V dropped 0 bases and J dropped 3 bases, with 16 bases sitting between them. The CDR3 coding sequence is TGCGCCAGCAGCTTGGGGCCCGAGGCCGGTAACTATAATTCACCCCTCCACTTT. This encodes CASSLGPEAGNYNSPLHF.